The present entry profiles one T cell receptor (beta chain) with its context. The antigen remains unidentified. Ahead of sequencing, the ViraFEST assay grew antigen-specific CD4+ T cells using viral peptide pools. Following 10 days of culture, CD4+ T cells were isolated. Testing of the vaccine recipients showed negative nucleocapsid antibodies and no prior SARS-CoV-2 infection. Wells containing approximately 2 million PBMC each were cultured with approximately 9.7 IU/ml IL-2 and 8 to 10 ug/ml peptides. The data stem from a study of vaccination effects on CD4 cells after COVID-19. Study-wide results and caveats: The study found marked clonal contraction of infection- and vaccine-induced clones late after vaccination.

Clones were read by immunoSEQ multiplex PCR, and TCRdb kept only the in-frame ones, dropping some. The table shows 60,000 to 65,000 clones, with less than 80% occurring only once. V lost 4 bases to trimming and J lost 3 bases, with 12 bases between them. This CDR3 region has 15 residues. Germline V gives CDR1 MDHEN, CDR2 SYDVKM. This chain joins TRBV28 and TRBJ2-2; D ambiguous. This specimen was CD4+ T cells from PBMCs cultured with HCoV-OC43 spike peptides, taken before COVID-19 vaccination. The subset: HCoV-OC43 spike overlapping peptide pool stimulation. The origin of this receptor is a human donor who received a COVID-19 vaccine. Here the CDR3 reads CASSSQDKDTGELFF. The CDR3 nucleotides are TGTGCCAGCAGTTCCCAAGACAAGGACACCGGGGAGCTGTTTTTT. Supplemented by reference TRBV28 and TRBJ2-2, the full variable domain reads DVKVTQSSRYLVKRTGEKVFLECVQDMDHENMFWYRQDPGLGLRLIYFSYDVKMKEKGDIPEGYSVSREKKERFSLILESASTNQTSMYLCASSSQDKDTGELFFGEGSRLTVL.